This T cell receptor (beta chain) emerged from a study of T cell responses to AZD1222 COVID-19 vaccine. A note on this clone: Its antigen is undetermined.

The study's findings and limits: Recipients of two AZD1222 doses showed rising Spike-specific TCR breadth and depth.

V was cut by 3 bases and J by 9 bases, with 21 bases left in between. Per the germline V gene, CDR1 is MNHEY and CDR2 is SMNVEV (reference sequence). The CDR3 loop spans 16 amino acids. Clones were read by immunoSEQ multiplex PCR, and TCRdb kept only the in-frame ones, dropping some. The repertoire has about 120,000 clones, 88% of them found once; the top ten carry 2.4%. This TCR derives from an adult in good health. The chain joins TRBV27 to TRBJ2-1; maybe TRBD1 (6 bases). The input for sequencing was peripheral blood, taken on day 0 of AZD1222 vaccination. Here the CDR3 DNA reads TGTGCCAGCAGTTTCGGTGGGGGCCGAAGTATAGCTGAGCAGTTCTTC. Translation: CASSFGGGRSIAEQFF.